The 21 T cell receptor beta chains below come from one sample, sequenced in a study of type 1 and type 2 diabetes patients. Genomic DNA was the PCR template. The TCR beta CDR3 region was amplified using 30 forward and 13 reverse primers. Each CDR3 protein is one row after TCRdb ran MiXCR on the multiplex PCR reads. The sample includes under 300,000 distinct CDR3 sequences, 40% to 50% of them seen just once. Sequencing was carried out using peripheral blood mononuclear cells (PBMCs). Receptor source: a man younger than 35 with type 2 diabetes.

This sequence joins TRBV12-3 or TRBV12-4 and TRBJ2-2; D is uncertain. V was cut by 3 bases and J by 2 bases, with 13 bases left in between. The CDR3 totals 16 residues. The CDR3 DNA follows: TGTGCCAGCAGTTTTAGTCTCAGCCTTAACACCGGGGAGCTGTTTTTT. Translated, it gives CASSFSLSLNTGELFF.

This clonotype showed up many times. The chain recombines TRBV7-2 with TRBJ2-5; 7 bases agree with TRBD1. CDR3 length: 13 amino acids. Germline lookup yields CDR1 SGHTA and CDR2 FQGNSA. The V and J ends lost 5 bases and 2 bases, in that order; junction bases with no gene match: 2. The CDR3 DNA reads as TGTGCCAGCAGCCGGGACAGTCAAGAGACCCAGTACTTC. Translation gives CASSRDSQETQYF. Combining the CDR3 with reference TRBV7-2 and TRBJ2-5 gives the whole variable domain GAGVSQSPSNKVTEKGKDVELRCDPISGHTALYWYRQSLGQGLEFLIYFQGNSAPDKSGLPSDRFSAERTGGSVSTLTIQRTQQEDSAVYLCASSRDSQETQYFGPGTRLLVL.

The table lists this clonotype with a few counts. The chain links TRBV12-3 or TRBV12-4 to TRBJ1-5; D is uncertain. V dropped 5 bases and J dropped 7 bases, with 9 bases sitting between them. The CDR3 totals 12 residues. Here the CDR3 reads CASSAREQPQHF. The CDR3, as DNA: TGTGCCAGCAGTGCGCGGGAGCAGCCCCAGCATTTT.

The rearrangement joins TRBV10-1 to TRBJ1-6; D uncertain. The V and J ends lost 6 bases and 7 bases respectively, with 16 bases between them. The germline V gene encodes CDR1 WNHNN and CDR2 SYGVQD (reference sequence). This CDR3 region has 15 residues. CDR3: CASSLGPFGNSPLHF. The CDR3 DNA sequence: TGCGCCAGCAGCCTCGGGCCGTTCGGGAATTCACCCCTCCACTTT.

This clonotype has a handful of counts. The chain has TRBV2 and TRBJ2-3; 7 bases agree with TRBD2. The CDR3 covers 13 residues. Trimming took 6 bases from V and 2 from J; bases not matched to a gene: 2. Germline CDR1 SNHLY, CDR2 FYNNEI. Written as DNA, the CDR3 is TGTGCCAGCAGGGGAGGGTTCACAGATACGCAGTATTTT. As protein: CASRGGFTDTQYF.

CDR3 sequence (DNA): TGTGCCAGCAGCTTTGAGGGACAGGGGATGAAAAAAGAGACCCAGTACTTC. Protein sequence: CASSFEGQGMKKETQYF. The chain uses TRBV7-2 and TRBJ2-5, with 10 nucleotides matching TRBD1. The trim removed 3 bases at V and 3 bases at J, leaving 10 bases unmatched. CDR1 is SGHTA, CDR2 FQGNSA, per germline. The CDR3 has 17 amino acids.

J is TRBJ1-4 and V is TRBV4-3, with TRBD2 identical over 9 bases. The J call is uncertain, as TRBJ2-3 better fits the DNA end. The CDR3 consists of 16 residues. Germline V gives CDR1 LGHNA, CDR2 YSLEER. CDR3: CASSQGRGGLTDTQYF. The DNA for the CDR3 is TGCGCCAGCAGCCAAGGGCGGGGGGGCCTGACAGATACGCAGTATTTT.

The chain carries TRBV19 and TRBJ2-1; 11 nucleotides align to TRBD2. Germline V gene lookup returns CDR1 LNHDA and CDR2 SQIVND (reference sequence). This CDR3 has 17 residues. The V and J ends lost 5 bases and 5 bases, in that order; junction bases with no gene match: 11. DNA for the CDR3: TGTGCCAGTAGTGCCAGACTAGCGGGATTCCTCGACAATGAGCAGTTCTTC. Translating gives CASSARLAGFLDNEQFF.

In regard to this clonotype: The junction shows a germline mismatch at one end, possibly a read error. This rearrangement joins TRBV5-1 to TRBJ1-1; D is undetermined. The CDR3 runs to 13 residues. Germline V gives CDR1 SGHRS, CDR2 YFSETQ. CDR3 coding DNA: TGCGCCAGCGGCTTTAGTGAGAACACTGAAGCTTTCTTT. Its translation is CASGFSENTEAFF. Looking up the rest from reference TRBV5-1 and TRBJ1-1 gives the full variable domain: KAGVTQTPRYLIKTRGQQVTLSCSPISGHRSVSWYQQTPGQGLQFLFEYFSETQRNKGNFPGRFSGRQFSNSRSEMNVSTLELGDSALYLCASGFSENTEAFFGQGTRLTVV.

This clonotype was seen ten or more times. The chain is built from TRBV7-8 and TRBJ1-6, with D possibly being TRBD1 (5 bases). Trimming took 5 bases from V and 6 from J, leaving 11 bases between them. CDR3 length: 14 amino acids. The V gene's germline CDR1 is SGHVS and CDR2 FQNEAQ. CDR3 nucleotides: TGTGCCAGCAGCCATCGGGACGGTAATTCACCCCTCCACTTT. Translation gives CASSHRDGNSPLHF. The whole variable domain, remainder taken from reference TRBV7-8 and TRBJ1-6, is GAGVSQSPRYKVAKRGQDVALRCDPISGHVSLFWYQQALGQGPEFLTYFQNEAQLDKSGLPSDRFFAERPEGSVSTLKIQRTQQEDSAVYLCASSHRDGNSPLHFGNGTRLTVT.

This clonotype came up a few times. CDR3 region: CATRQGSSYNSPLHF. CDR3 coding DNA: TGTGCCACGAGACAGGGGAGCTCCTATAATTCACCCCTCCACTTT. V and J are TRBV19 and TRBJ1-6, with 8 bases fitting TRBD1. V lost 10 bases and J lost 0; bases outside the gene matches: 5. This CDR3 has 15 residues. Per germline, CDR1 LNHDA and CDR2 SQIVND (reference sequence).

This clonotype has at least ten counts. The rearrangement uses TRBV30 and TRBJ2-5; D is ambiguous. The V end lost 0 bases, the J end lost 7 bases, and 9 bases lay between the germline ends. CDR3 length equals 12 residues. Germline assignment: CDR1 GTSNPN and CDR2 SVGIG (reference sequence). The CDR3 DNA follows: TGTGCCTGGAGTGTGACAACGGGGACCCAGTACTTC. This translates into CAWSVTTGTQYF. Drawing the rest from reference TRBV30 and TRBJ2-5, the complete variable domain is SQTIHQWPATLVQPVGSPLSLECTVEGTSNPNLYWYRQAAGRGLQLLFYSVGIGQISSEVPQNLSASRPQDRQFILSSKKLLLSDSGFYLCAWSVTTGTQYFGPGTRLLVL.

The V gene is TRBV5-8, the J gene TRBJ2-1; TRBD1 agrees at 7 bases. The trim removed 0 bases at V and 6 bases at J, leaving 3 bases unmatched. From germline, CDR1 is SGHTS and CDR2 YDEGEE. The CDR3 has 14 amino acids. Here the CDR3 DNA reads TGTGCCAGCAGCTTGGCCAGGGGGATCAATGAGCAGTTCTTC. Amino acids: CASSLARGINEQFF.

In its sample, this clonotype was seen a few times. The chain carries TRBV2 and TRBJ1-2, with D unresolved. The CDR3 is 13 amino acids. The germline V gene encodes CDR1 SNHLY and CDR2 FYNNEI. The V and J ends lost 3 bases and 8 bases respectively, with 13 bases between them. CDR3 nucleotide sequence: TGTGCCAGCAGTGATCGAACAGCTACGGGCTACACCTTC. Encoded protein: CASSDRTATGYTF.

This clonotype was seen ten or more times. The rearrangement links TRBV2 to TRBJ2-7; the match to TRBD2 covers 12 bases. The germline V gene has CDR1 SNHLY and CDR2 FYNNEI. The CDR3 runs 14 residues. V shed 3 bases and J 6 bases; nucleotides not matched to a gene: 3. CDR3 sequence: CASSEGLAGFEQYF. Written as DNA, the CDR3 is TGTGCCAGCAGTGAGGGACTAGCGGGTTTCGAGCAGTACTTC. The entire variable domain, with the rest obtained from reference TRBV2 and TRBJ2-7, is as follows: EPEVTQTPSHQVTQMGQEVILRCVPISNHLYFYWYRQILGQKVEFLVSFYNNEISEKSEIFDDQFSVERPDGSNFTLKIRSTKLEDSAMYFCASSEGLAGFEQYFGPGTRLTVT.

This clonotype turned up a few times. The CDR3: CASSQDRTGGYEQYF. Written as DNA, the CDR3 is TGCGCCAGCAGCCAAGATCGTACGGGGGGCTACGAGCAGTACTTC. The rearrangement joins TRBV4-3 to TRBJ2-7; the match to TRBD2 covers 7 bases. The germline V gene encodes CDR1 LGHNA and CDR2 YSLEER. With 0 bases clipped from V and 3 bases from J, the junction kept 5 bases outside the gene matches. The CDR3 extends over 15 amino acids.

The rearrangement joins TRBV19 to TRBJ2-6; D not certain. Trimming pared 3 bases from V and 2 bases from J, leaving 17 bases between. The CDR3 covers 18 residues. Germline CDR1 and CDR2: LNHDA and SQIVND (reference sequence). The CDR3 loop reads CASSISGATSPGANVLTF. CDR3 sequence (DNA): TGTGCCAGTAGTATCTCGGGCGCAACGAGCCCTGGGGCCAACGTCCTGACTTTC. Full variable domain (remainder filled in from reference TRBV19 and TRBJ2-6): DGGITQSPKYLFRKEGQNVTLSCEQNLNHDAMYWYRQDPGQGLRLIYYSQIVNDFQKGDIAEGYSVSREKKESFPLTVTSAQKNPTAFYLCASSISGATSPGANVLTFGAGSRLTVL.

The chain combines TRBV4-2 with TRBJ2-7; TRBD1 matches at 7 bases. The CDR3 contains 15 residues. Losses at the gene ends were 7 bases for V and 2 bases for J; bases not matched to a gene: 11. Germline values: CDR1 LGHNA, CDR2 YNFKEQ. CDR3 nucleotides: TGTGCCAGCACACCCACCGACAGGGACCCCTACGAGCAGTACTTC. It yields the protein CASTPTDRDPYEQYF.

The chain employs TRBV9 and TRBJ1-1; 10 nucleotides agree with TRBD1. Germline CDR1 is SGDLS and CDR2 is YYNGEE. Germline trimming cut 3 bases from V and 0 bases from J; bases unmatched to any gene: 14. The length of the CDR3 is 19 residues. Here the CDR3 DNA reads TGTGCCAGCAGCGGCCTCCCGGCTGGGACAGGGGCGTTGAACACTGAAGCTTTCTTT. Translation gives CASSGLPAGTGALNTEAFF.

As regards this clonotype: A single base separates this from a much larger clone, so it may be a read error. This rearrangement joins TRBV6-1 to TRBJ2-7; D gene unclear. Germline CDR1 reads MNHNS; CDR2 reads SASEGT. There are 10 residues in the CDR3. The germline V and J ends were trimmed by 6 bases and 5 bases, with 5 bases remaining between them. CDR3 in amino acids: CASRGHEQYF. In DNA form, the CDR3 reads TGTGCCAGCAGGGGCCACGAGCAGTACTTC.

The chain carries TRBV11-2 and TRBJ2-1; D is perhaps TRBD1 or TRBD2 (5 bases each). Germline lookup yields CDR1 SGHAT and CDR2 FQNNGV. V lost 5 bases and J 7 bases, leaving 12 bases between the germline ends. This CDR3 is built from 13 residues. The DNA of the CDR3 is TGTGCCAGCAGCCGAGGGAACAGGAATGAGCAGTTCTTC. Protein: CASSRGNRNEQFF.